A selection of T cell receptor beta chains follows, all from one sample in a study of T cell responses to AZD1222 COVID-19 vaccine. TCRdb's table, derived via immunoSEQ multiplex PCR, lists solely in-frame clones and lacks some. The sample yields roughly 150,000 clones, approximately 90% seen once. This sample comprised peripheral blood, obtained 28 days after the second AZD1222 dose. The receptors were gathered from an adult who received the AZD1222 COVID-19 vaccine. Both conserved end residues are part of each CDR3. The D gene is left open where the match is weak. A clone size is listed for some rows: how often the clone was seen (once, few, many), or a class if it is expanded.

D gene	CDR3 length	V gene	clone size	J gene	CDR3 protein	CDR3 DNA
TRBD1	16	TRBV15	NA	TRBJ1-1	CATSKDRVIMNTEAFF	TGTGCCACCAGCAAGGACAGGGTGATCATGAACACTGAAGCTTTCTTT
TRBD2	16	TRBV5-1	NA	TRBJ2-3	CASSLWGGRGTDTQYF	TGCGCCAGCAGCTTATGGGGCGGGAGGGGCACAGATACGCAGTATTTT
NA	12	TRBV5-1	NA	TRBJ2-7	CASSEPSYEQYF	TGCGCCAGCAGCGAGCCATCCTACGAGCAGTACTTC
TRBD1	15	TRBV5-4	once	TRBJ1-1	CASGTGGAENTEAFF	TGTGCCAGTGGAACAGGGGGCGCTGAAAACACTGAAGCTTTCTTT
TRBD2	17	TRBV7-3	NA	TRBJ2-1	CASSPQATSGTNNEQFF	TGTGCCAGCAGCCCCCAGGCGACTAGCGGCACAAACAATGAGCAGTTCTTC
NA	15	TRBV7-9	NA	TRBJ2-1	CASSPRGSSYNEQFF	TGTGCCAGCAGCCCTAGAGGGAGCTCCTACAATGAGCAGTTCTTC
NA	13	TRBV30	NA	TRBJ1-2	CAWSVGQYYGYTF	TGTGCCTGGAGTGTAGGACAGTACTATGGCTACACCTTC
TRBD1	16	TRBV2	NA	TRBJ1-2	CASRPEGTAANYGYTF	TGTGCCAGCAGACCAGAGGGGACAGCGGCTAACTATGGCTACACCTTC
TRBD2	16	TRBV2	NA	TRBJ2-7	CASRPGLAGGTYEQYF	TGTGCCAGCAGACCGGGACTAGCGGGAGGAACCTACGAGCAGTACTTC
NA	14	TRBV6-6	NA	TRBJ2-7	CASSGWRSSYEQYF	TGTGCCAGCAGTGGTTGGAGAAGCTCCTACGAGCAGTACTTC
NA	15	TRBV5-1	NA	TRBJ2-5	CASSLMGSPQETQYF	TGCGCCAGCAGCTTGATGGGGAGCCCCCAAGAGACCCAGTACTTC
NA	16	TRBV3-1/TRBV3-2	few	TRBJ1-1	CASSQVVGRMNTEAFF	TGTGCCAGCAGCCAAGTTGTGGGGCGGATGAACACTGAAGCTTTCTTT
NA	16	TRBV9	once	TRBJ2-3	CASSVARGVGTDTQYF	TGTGCCAGCAGCGTAGCCCGTGGAGTGGGCACAGATACGCAGTATTTT
NA	15	TRBV4-2	NA	TRBJ1-3	CASSQAQTSGNTIYF	TGTGCCAGCAGCCAAGCGCAGACCTCTGGAAACACCATATATTTT
TRBD1	17	TRBV2	NA	TRBJ1-1	CASSSRTGVIRGTEAFF	TGTGCCAGCAGCTCGAGGACAGGGGTTATTAGAGGCACTGAAGCTTTCTTT
NA	13	TRBV6-5	NA	TRBJ1-4	CASSYLGGEKLFF	TGTGCCAGCAGTTACTTGGGGGGTGAAAAACTGTTTTTT
NA	13	TRBV12-3/TRBV12-4	NA	TRBJ1-2	CASSLGEVYGYTF	TGTGCCAGCAGTTTGGGAGAGGTTTATGGCTACACCTTC
NA	13	TRBV7-9	NA	TRBJ1-5	CASSPDGDQPQHF	TGTGCCAGCAGCCCGGACGGGGATCAGCCCCAGCATTTT
NA	15	TRBV28	once	TRBJ1-1	CASSTGTLQNTEAFF	TGTGCCAGCAGTACAGGGACACTACAGAACACTGAAGCTTTCTTT
NA	15	TRBV6-6	NA	TRBJ1-1	CASSFSRGGNTEAFF	TGTGCCAGCAGTTTTTCAAGGGGGGGGAACACTGAAGCTTTCTTT
NA	15	TRBV7-9	NA	TRBJ1-2	CASSSNGGRDYGYTF	TGTGCCAGCAGCTCAAATGGGGGGCGCGACTATGGCTACACCTTC
TRBD1	17	TRBV19	NA	TRBJ1-2	CASSIGDRAPIRRGYTF	TGTGCCAGTAGTATAGGGGACAGGGCCCCCATCAGGCGGGGCTACACCTTC
NA	15	TRBV6-5	NA	TRBJ1-1	CASSYLRGRGSEAFF	TGTGCCAGCAGTTACTTGAGGGGGAGAGGATCTGAAGCTTTCTTT
TRBD2	13	TRBV29-1	NA	TRBJ2-1	CSGTGTSGGEQFF	TGCAGCGGCACCGGGACTAGCGGAGGTGAGCAGTTCTTC
NA	10	TRBV6-5	NA	TRBJ2-5	CASSHGTLYF	TGTGCCAGCAGTCACGGGACACTTTACTTC
TRBD1	18	TRBV9	once	TRBJ2-5	CASSVRRGDRGEMETQYF	TGTGCCAGCAGCGTTCGTAGAGGGGACAGGGGAGAGATGGAGACCCAGTACTTC
NA	15	TRBV5-5	NA	TRBJ1-1	CASSLALFSGTEAFF	TGTGCCAGCAGCTTGGCCCTATTCAGTGGCACTGAAGCTTTCTTT
NA	15	TRBV6-5	NA	TRBJ2-1	CASSYKRVPYNEQFF	TGTGCCAGCAGTTACAAAAGGGTCCCCTACAATGAGCAGTTCTTC
NA	14	TRBV5-1	once	TRBJ1-6	CASSSANYNSPLHF	TGCGCCAGCAGCTCGGCAAACTATAATTCACCCCTCCACTTT
TRBD2	16	TRBV27	NA	TRBJ2-1	CASSLSLAGPYNEQFF	TGTGCCAGCAGTTTAAGTCTAGCGGGACCTTACAATGAGCAGTTCTTC
NA	17	TRBV13	NA	TRBJ2-4	CASSPRGISLAKNIQYF	TGTGCCAGCAGCCCGAGGGGGATATCCCTAGCCAAAAACATTCAGTACTTC
NA	17	TRBV7-2	NA	TRBJ1-6	CASSLSPGSSYNSPLHF	TGTGCCAGCAGCTTAAGCCCGGGTAGCTCCTATAATTCACCCCTCCACTTT
NA	15	TRBV7-6	NA	TRBJ1-3	CASSLTPGGGNTIYF	TGTGCCAGCAGCTTAACCCCCGGGGGGGGAAACACCATATATTTT
TRBD2	17	TRBV15	NA	TRBJ2-1	CATSRDRMWEGAGEQFF	TGTGCCACCAGCAGAGATCGTATGTGGGAGGGCGCGGGTGAGCAGTTCTTC
NA	16	TRBV6-5	NA	TRBJ1-2	CASSYLTVQGNYGYTF	TGTGCCAGCAGTTACCTCACTGTTCAGGGGAACTATGGCTACACCTTC
NA	14	TRBV19	NA	TRBJ1-2	CASSPGTGIHGYTF	TGTGCCAGTAGCCCAGGCACGGGGATACATGGCTACACCTTC